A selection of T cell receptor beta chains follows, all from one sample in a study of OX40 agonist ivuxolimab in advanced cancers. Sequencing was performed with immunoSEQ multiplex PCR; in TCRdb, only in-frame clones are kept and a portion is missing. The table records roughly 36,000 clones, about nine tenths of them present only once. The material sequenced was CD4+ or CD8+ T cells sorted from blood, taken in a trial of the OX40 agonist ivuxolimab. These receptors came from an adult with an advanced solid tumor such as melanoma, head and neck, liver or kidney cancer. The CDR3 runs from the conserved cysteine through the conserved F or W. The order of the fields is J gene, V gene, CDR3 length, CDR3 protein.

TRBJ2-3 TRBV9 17 CASSAPARSGRSDTQYF
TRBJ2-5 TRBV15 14 CATSSREAQGTQYF
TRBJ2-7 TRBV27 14 CASSTGLAGVKQYF
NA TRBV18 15 CASSPVSLLGYEQYF
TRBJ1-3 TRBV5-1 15 CASSRGDGSGNTIYF
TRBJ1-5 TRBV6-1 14 CASSEGSANQPQHF
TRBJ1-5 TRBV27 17 CASSSSGQGAGNQPQHF
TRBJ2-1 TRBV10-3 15 CAISLGLAGEGEQFF
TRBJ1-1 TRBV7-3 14 CASSLGATNTEAFF
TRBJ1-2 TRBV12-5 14 CASGLVPNNYGYTF
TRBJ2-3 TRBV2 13 CASSVNSGDTQYF
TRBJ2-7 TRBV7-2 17 CASSSRIGSGTSYEQYF
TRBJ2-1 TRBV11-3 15 CASSLGLAEYNEQFF
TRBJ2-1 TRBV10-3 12 CAISEGENEQFF
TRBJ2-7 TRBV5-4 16 CASSTRTSGSSYEQYF
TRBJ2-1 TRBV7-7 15 CASSLRQGSDNEQFF
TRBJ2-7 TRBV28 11 CASSQYYEQYF
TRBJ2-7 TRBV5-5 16 CASSLSVGTLTYEQYF
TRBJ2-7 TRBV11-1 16 CASSLGWGGAPLEQYF
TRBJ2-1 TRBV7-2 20 CASSLALWTGPLDLYNEQFF
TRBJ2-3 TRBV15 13 CATSIPGADTQYF
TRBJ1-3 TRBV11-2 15 CASSLRAPSGNTIYF
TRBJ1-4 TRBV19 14 CASSRGVRGEKLFF
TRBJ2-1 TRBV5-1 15 CASSPNGGLGNEQFF
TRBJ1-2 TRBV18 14 CASSPPGKLNGYTF
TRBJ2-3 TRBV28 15 CASRGDRGGTDTQYF
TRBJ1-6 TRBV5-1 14 CASSSGQGDSPLHF
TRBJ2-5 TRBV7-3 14 CASSFRGAQETQYF
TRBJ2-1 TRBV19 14 CATSSGRVENEQFF
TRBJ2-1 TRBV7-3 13 CASSPGTSGQQFF
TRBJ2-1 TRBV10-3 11 CAIASNDEQFF
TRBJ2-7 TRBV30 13 CAWTSGRPYEQYF
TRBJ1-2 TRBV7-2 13 CASSLRTDYGYTF
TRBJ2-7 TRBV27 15 CASSSAQGAFSEQYF
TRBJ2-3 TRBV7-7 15 CASSLGSGGADTQYF
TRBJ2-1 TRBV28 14 CAIETPGLRNEQFF
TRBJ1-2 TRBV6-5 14 CASRRGPLNYGYTF
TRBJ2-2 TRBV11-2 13 CASSLGYTGELFF
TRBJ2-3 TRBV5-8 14 CASSFFSGRDTQYF
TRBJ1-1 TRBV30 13 CAWSVWANTEAFF
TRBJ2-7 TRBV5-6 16 CASSLAPSGLSYEQYF
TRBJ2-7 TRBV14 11 CASSLTYEQYF
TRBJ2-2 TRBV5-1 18 CASSLGVPGLGATGELFF
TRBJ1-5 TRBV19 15 CASSQGQGGNQPQHF
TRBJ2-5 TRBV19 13 CASAGTFKETQYF
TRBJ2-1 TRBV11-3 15 CASSLELAGYNEQFF
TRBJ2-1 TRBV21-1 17 CASSKESEGGRNNEQFF